Presented here are 20 T cell receptor beta chains from one specimen sequenced in a study of cytomegalovirus exposure and HLA in healthy donors. The PCR made use of 60 Vbeta and 13 Jbeta primers. Data came from immunoSEQ multiplex PCR; TCRdb stores just in-frame clones and leaves some out. This sample has more than 120,000 clones, with approximately 80% found just once. Sequencing was carried out using PBMCs. The origin of the receptors is a woman in her thirties or forties in good health and CMV-seropositive.

V is TRBV6-1 and J is TRBJ2-1; the match to TRBD2 covers 12 bases. Trimming at V came to 2 bases and at J to 9 bases, leaving 5 bases not matched to a gene. Germline V CDR1 and CDR2: MNHNS, SASEGT. The CDR3 covers 15 residues. The CDR3 loop is CASSEQTSGRTEQFF. The CDR3 DNA follows: TGTGCCAGCAGTGAACAGACTAGCGGGAGAACTGAGCAGTTCTTC.

The V and J genes are TRBV5-1 and TRBJ2-1; 10 positions match TRBD2. CDR3 length: 15 amino acids. Trimming cost V 5 bases and J 0 bases; bases outside gene matches: 2. Germline CDR1 is SGHRS and CDR2 is YFSETQ. CDR3 coding DNA: TGCGCCAGCAGACTAGCGGGGTTCTCCTACAATGAGCAGTTCTTC. It specifies CASRLAGFSYNEQFF.

V is TRBV5-5 and J is TRBJ2-5, with D possibly matching TRBD1 (5 bases). CDR1 is SGHKS and CDR2 is YYEKEE in the germline V gene (reference sequence). Trimming shortened V by 1 base and J by 7 bases, and 14 bases separated the two germline ends. The CDR3 spans 14 residues. This CDR3 reads CASSLNPPQGTQYF. As DNA, the CDR3 is TGTGCCAGCAGCTTGAACCCCCCCCAGGGGACCCAGTACTTC.

Concerning this clone itself: Germline and junction disagree at one end, which may indicate a read error. The chain employs TRBV7-9 and TRBJ2-5, with D tentatively TRBD1 (6 bases). The CDR3 is 13 amino acids. CDR1 and CDR2 from the germline V gene are SEHNR and FQNEAQ (reference sequence). The CDR3 loop is CSSSSWTEETQYF. In nucleotides, the CDR3 is TGTTCCAGCAGCTCCTGGACAGAAGAGACCCAGTACTTC.

This clone was recorded a few times. The rearrangement joins TRBV18 to TRBJ2-7; 8 bases fit TRBD2. Germline V gives CDR1 KGHSH, CDR2 LQKENI. The CDR3 spans 17 residues. With V trimmed by 3 bases and J by 2 bases, 12 bases remained unmatched. The CDR3 spells CASSPTLFGGAPYEQYF. The CDR3 DNA reads TGTGCCAGCTCACCCACCCTCTTCGGGGGGGCGCCCTACGAGCAGTACTTC.

The chain employs TRBV6-5 and TRBJ1-2, with TRBD1 identical over 7 bases. Trimming at V came to 0 bases and at J to 7 bases, leaving 2 bases not matched to a gene. Germline CDR1 and CDR2: MNHEY and SVGAGI. The CDR3 totals 13 residues. Here the CDR3 reads CASSYSGQSGYTF. The CDR3 nucleotides read TGTGCCAGCAGTTACTCGGGACAGAGTGGCTACACCTTC.

This clone was found a few times. The V and J genes are TRBV19 and TRBJ2-3; 8 bases agree with TRBD1. Germline-derived CDR1 and CDR2 are LNHDA and SQIVND (reference sequence). V dropped 5 bases and J dropped 2; count of bases not matched to a gene: 9. This CDR3 is 16 amino acids long. The CDR3 sequence is CASSPGGRPPTDTQYF. In nucleotides, the CDR3 is TGTGCCAGTAGTCCAGGGGGCCGACCACCCACAGATACGCAGTATTTT.

The chain joins TRBV7-9 to TRBJ2-7, with TRBD1 matching over 7 bases. Germline CDR1 and CDR2: SEHNR and FQNEAQ (reference sequence). With 3 bases clipped from V and 7 bases from J, the junction kept 9 bases outside the gene matches. CDR3 length: 14 amino acids. The CDR3 DNA sequence: TGTGCCAGCAGCTTTACAGGGGTGTCGAGAGAGCAGTACTTC. Its translation: CASSFTGVSREQYF.

This clone was detected a few times. J is TRBJ2-3 and V is TRBV7-2, with D maybe TRBD2 (5 bases). Germline V gene data show CDR1 as SGHTA and CDR2 as FQGNSA. Deletions cut 3 bases from V and 4 bases from J, with 11 bases between. This CDR3 comprises 14 residues. Written as DNA, the CDR3 is TGTGCCAGCAGCTTTACTAGTTTTTCAGATACGCAGTATTTT. This translates into CASSFTSFSDTQYF.

This rearrangement joins TRBV28 to TRBJ2-2; weak D call: TRBD2 (6 bases). Trimming cost V 9 bases and J 5 bases, with 19 bases left between them. This CDR3 comprises 15 residues. Germline V gene lookup returns CDR1 MDHEN and CDR2 SYDVKM. The DNA for the CDR3 is TGTGCCAGTCTTAGCGGAGTCAGAGGGACCGGGGAGCTGTTTTTT. It translates to CASLSGVRGTGELFF.

This clone was detected only once. The chain joins TRBV6-1 to TRBJ2-3; 7 bases map to TRBD2. V lost 4 bases, J lost 3 bases, and 13 bases stayed unmatched. The CDR3 spans 17 residues. Germline V lookup: CDR1 MNHNS, CDR2 SASEGT. DNA of the CDR3: TGTGCCAGCAGTGTTTTTCGGGGAGCGGGAAGAACAGATACGCAGTATTTT. Its translation is CASSVFRGAGRTDTQYF.

The V gene is TRBV9, the J gene TRBJ1-3; no reliable D call. This CDR3 contains 16 residues. Trimming pared 2 bases from V and 0 bases from J, leaving 12 bases between. From germline, CDR1 is SGDLS and CDR2 YYNGEE. CDR3 DNA sequence: TGTGCCAGCAGCGTCACCCCTGCGGACTCTGGAAACACCATATATTTT. This encodes CASSVTPADSGNTIYF.

This clone was seen more than once but under ten times. The chain recombines TRBV2 with TRBJ2-7; possible D gene TRBD2, 5 bases. The CDR3 consists of 13 residues. Germline V lookup: CDR1 SNHLY, CDR2 FYNNEI. Trimming pared 3 bases from V and 6 bases from J, leaving 12 bases between. CDR3: CASSDRVGSEQYF. The DNA for the CDR3 is TGTGCCAGCAGTGACCGGGTGGGGAGCGAGCAGTACTTC. Supplemented by reference TRBV2 and TRBJ2-7, the full variable domain reads EPEVTQTPSHQVTQMGQEVILRCVPISNHLYFYWYRQILGQKVEFLVSFYNNEISEKSEIFDDQFSVERPDGSNFTLKIRSTKLEDSAMYFCASSDRVGSEQYFGPGTRLTVT.

This chain uses TRBV2 with TRBJ2-7, with TRBD2 matching over 9 bases. The CDR3 has 17 amino acids. The V gene end was trimmed by 6 bases and the J gene end by 4 bases; junction bases not matched to a gene: 16. Per the germline V gene, CDR1 is SNHLY and CDR2 is FYNNEI. The CDR3 DNA sequence: TGTGCCAGCAGCGACGGATTCAGGCTAGCGGGACGTTACGAGCAGTACTTC. Protein: CASSDGFRLAGRYEQYF. The full variable domain, with the rest looked up from reference TRBV2 and TRBJ2-7, is EPEVTQTPSHQVTQMGQEVILRCVPISNHLYFYWYRQILGQKVEFLVSFYNNEISEKSEIFDDQFSVERPDGSNFTLKIRSTKLEDSAMYFCASSDGFRLAGRYEQYFGPGTRLTVT.

The chain joins TRBV15 to TRBJ1-1; TRBD1 matches at 8 bases. The CDR3 loop spans 13 amino acids. CDR1 is LNHNV, CDR2 YYDKDF, per germline (reference sequence). The V and J ends lost 3 bases and 9 bases, in that order; junction bases with no gene match: 6. CDR3 nucleotide sequence: TGTGCCACCAGCAGGGGTGACAGGGGTAAAGCTTTCTTT. It translates to CATSRGDRGKAFF. Full variable domain (rest looked up from reference TRBV15 and TRBJ1-1): DAMVIQNPRYQVTQFGKPVTLSCSQTLNHNVMYWYQQKSSQAPKLLFHYYDKDFNNEADTPDNFQSRRPNTSFCFLDIRSPGLGDTAMYLCATSRGDRGKAFFGQGTRLTVV.

The chain employs TRBV5-1 and TRBJ2-7, with 10 bases fitting TRBD1. Germline V gene data show CDR1 as SGHRS and CDR2 as YFSETQ. With 4 bases clipped from V and 7 bases from J, the junction kept 11 bases outside the gene matches. The CDR3 has 15 amino acids. CDR3 residues: CASSDKRQGAGEQYF. CDR3 DNA sequence: TGCGCCAGCAGCGACAAACGACAGGGGGCGGGAGAGCAGTACTTC.

The chain recombines TRBV6-8 with TRBJ2-2, with 14 bases identical to TRBD2. The CDR3 spans 15 residues. Trimming took 11 bases from V and 5 from J; bases not matched to a gene: 7. Per germline, CDR1 MNHGY and CDR2 SAAAGT. Written as DNA, the CDR3 is TGTGCCGGCCGACTAGCGGGAGGGGGTACCGGGGAGCTGTTTTTT. Its protein product is CAGRLAGGGTGELFF.

V is TRBV30 and J is TRBJ2-7; 7 nucleotides line up with TRBD1. Looked up from germline, CDR1 is GTSNPN and CDR2 is SVGIG (reference sequence). The CDR3 has 13 amino acids. V shed 2 bases and J 7 bases; nucleotides not matched to a gene: 8. CDR3 sequence: CAWSPGDRVEQYF. CDR3 nucleotides: TGTGCCTGGAGTCCGGGCGACAGGGTTGAGCAGTACTTC.

The V and J genes are TRBV21-1 and TRBJ1-2; no DNA check was done on the table's D call, TRBD1. TRBV21-1 corresponds to a pseudogene. This CDR3 has 18 residues. CDR3 protein: CASSKAGGGQPDGHGYTF. The CDR3 DNA reads TGTGCCAGCAGCAAAGCAGGAGGCGGACAGCCCGACGGACATGGCTACACCTTC.

This chain connects TRBV6-5 to TRBJ1-1, with D possibly TRBD1 on 6 matching bases. V shed 5 bases and J shed 3 bases, with 13 bases lying between them. Germline assignment: CDR1 MNHEY and CDR2 SVGAGI. The CDR3 loop spans 14 amino acids. CDR3 region: CASSLIPGDTEAFF. CDR3 nucleotide sequence: TGTGCCAGCAGTCTTATACCAGGGGACACTGAAGCTTTCTTT.